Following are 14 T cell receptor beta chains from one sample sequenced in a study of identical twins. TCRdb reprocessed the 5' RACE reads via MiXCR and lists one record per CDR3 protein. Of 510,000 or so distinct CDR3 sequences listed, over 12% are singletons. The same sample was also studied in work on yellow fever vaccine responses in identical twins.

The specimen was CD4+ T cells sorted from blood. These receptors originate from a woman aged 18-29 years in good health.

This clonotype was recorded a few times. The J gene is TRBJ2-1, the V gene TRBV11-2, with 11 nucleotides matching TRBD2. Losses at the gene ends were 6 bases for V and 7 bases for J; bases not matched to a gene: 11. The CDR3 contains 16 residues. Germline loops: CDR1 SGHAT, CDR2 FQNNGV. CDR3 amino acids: CASSSLTSGTGNEQFF. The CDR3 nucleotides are TGTGCCAGCAGTTCCCTGACTAGCGGGACGGGGAATGAGCAGTTCTTC.

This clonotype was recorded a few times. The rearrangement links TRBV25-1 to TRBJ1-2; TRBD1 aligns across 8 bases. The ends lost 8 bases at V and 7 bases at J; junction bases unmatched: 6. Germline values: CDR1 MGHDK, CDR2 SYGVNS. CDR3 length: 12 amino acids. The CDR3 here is CASAAGGGGYTF. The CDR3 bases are TGTGCCAGCGCCGCAGGGGGCGGTGGCTACACCTTC.

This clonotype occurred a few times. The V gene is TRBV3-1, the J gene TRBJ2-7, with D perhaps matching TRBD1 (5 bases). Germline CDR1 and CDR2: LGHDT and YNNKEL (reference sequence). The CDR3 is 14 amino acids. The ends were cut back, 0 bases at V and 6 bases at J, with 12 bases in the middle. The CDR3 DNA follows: TGTGCCAGCAGCCAAGAGCAGGGCTTCGGCGAGCAGTACTTC. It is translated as CASSQEQGFGEQYF.

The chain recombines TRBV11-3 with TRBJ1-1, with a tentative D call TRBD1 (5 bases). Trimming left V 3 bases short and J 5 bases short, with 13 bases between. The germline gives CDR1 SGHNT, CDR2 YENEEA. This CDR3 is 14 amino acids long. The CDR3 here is CASSLGLGRTEAFF. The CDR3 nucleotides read TGTGCCAGCAGCTTGGGACTGGGAAGGACTGAAGCTTTCTTT.

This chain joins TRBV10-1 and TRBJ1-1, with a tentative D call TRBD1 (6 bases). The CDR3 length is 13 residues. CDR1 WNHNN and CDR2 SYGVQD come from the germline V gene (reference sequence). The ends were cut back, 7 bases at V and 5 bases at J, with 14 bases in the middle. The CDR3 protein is CASNRGGSTEAFF. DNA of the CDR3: TGCGCCAGCAATCGAGGGGGTAGTACTGAAGCTTTCTTT.

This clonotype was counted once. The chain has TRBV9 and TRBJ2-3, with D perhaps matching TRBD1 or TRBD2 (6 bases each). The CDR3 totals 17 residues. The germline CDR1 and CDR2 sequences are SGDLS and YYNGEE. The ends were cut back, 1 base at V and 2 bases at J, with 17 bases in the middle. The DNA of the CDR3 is TGTGCCAGCAGCGTAAGGGGGGACGGGGTGGTCACAGATACGCAGTATTTT. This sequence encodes CASSVRGDGVVTDTQYF.

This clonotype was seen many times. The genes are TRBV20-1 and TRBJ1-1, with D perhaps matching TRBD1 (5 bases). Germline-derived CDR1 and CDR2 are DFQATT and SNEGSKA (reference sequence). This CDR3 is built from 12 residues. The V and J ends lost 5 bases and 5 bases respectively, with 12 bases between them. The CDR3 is CSAFMGGTEAFF. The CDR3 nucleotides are TGCAGTGCTTTCATGGGGGGAACTGAAGCTTTCTTT.

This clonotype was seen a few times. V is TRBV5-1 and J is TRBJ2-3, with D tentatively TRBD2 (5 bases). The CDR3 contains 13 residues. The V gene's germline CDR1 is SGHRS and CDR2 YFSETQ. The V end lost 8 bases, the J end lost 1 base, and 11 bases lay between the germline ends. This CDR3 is CASKEVRTDTQYF. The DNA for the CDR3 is TGCGCCAGTAAGGAGGTACGCACAGATACGCAGTATTTT. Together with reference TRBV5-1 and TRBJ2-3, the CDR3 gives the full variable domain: KAGVTQTPRYLIKTRGQQVTLSCSPISGHRSVSWYQQTPGQGLQFLFEYFSETQRNKGNFPGRFSGRQFSNSRSEMNVSTLELGDSALYLCASKEVRTDTQYFGPGTRLTVL.

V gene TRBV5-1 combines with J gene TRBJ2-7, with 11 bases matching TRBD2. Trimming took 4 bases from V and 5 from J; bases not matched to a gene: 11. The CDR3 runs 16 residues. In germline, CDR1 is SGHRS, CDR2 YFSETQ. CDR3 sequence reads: CASSLQPLAGGNEQYF. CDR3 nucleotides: TGCGCCAGCAGCCTACAACCCCTAGCGGGAGGTAACGAGCAGTACTTC.

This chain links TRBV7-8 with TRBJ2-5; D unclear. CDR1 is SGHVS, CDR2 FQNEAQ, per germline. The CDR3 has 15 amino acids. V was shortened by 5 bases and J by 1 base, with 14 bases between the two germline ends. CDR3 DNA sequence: TGTGCCAGCAGCCCCCCTCGCTTCCTCCAAGAGACCCAGTACTTC. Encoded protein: CASSPPRFLQETQYF.

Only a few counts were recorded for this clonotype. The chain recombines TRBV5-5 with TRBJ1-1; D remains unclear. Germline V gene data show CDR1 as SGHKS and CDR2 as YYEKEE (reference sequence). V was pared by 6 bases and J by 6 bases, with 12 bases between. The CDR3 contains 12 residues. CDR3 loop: CASKTPSSEAFF. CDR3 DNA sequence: TGTGCCAGCAAAACTCCGTCCTCTGAAGCTTTCTTT.

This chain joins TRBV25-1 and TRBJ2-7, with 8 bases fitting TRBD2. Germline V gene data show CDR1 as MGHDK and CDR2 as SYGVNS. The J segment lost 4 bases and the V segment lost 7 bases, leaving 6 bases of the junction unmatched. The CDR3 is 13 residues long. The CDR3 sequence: CASTQSGSYEQYF. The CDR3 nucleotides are TGTGCCAGCACCCAAAGCGGGAGTTACGAGCAGTACTTC.

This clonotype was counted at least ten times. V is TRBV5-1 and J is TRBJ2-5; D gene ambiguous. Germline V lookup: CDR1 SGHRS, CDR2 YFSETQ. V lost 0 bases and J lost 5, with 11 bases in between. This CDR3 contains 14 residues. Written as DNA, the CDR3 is TGCGCCAGCAGCTTGGTGTCAGGTGGCGAGACCCAGTACTTC. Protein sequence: CASSLVSGGETQYF.

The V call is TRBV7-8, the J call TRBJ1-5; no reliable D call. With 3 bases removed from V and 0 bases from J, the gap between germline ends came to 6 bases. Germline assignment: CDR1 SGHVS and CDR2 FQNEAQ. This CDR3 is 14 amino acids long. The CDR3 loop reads CASSFGVSNQPQHF. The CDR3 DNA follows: TGTGCCAGCAGCTTCGGGGTTAGCAATCAGCCCCAGCATTTT. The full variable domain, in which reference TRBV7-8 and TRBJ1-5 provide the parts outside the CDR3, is GAGVSQSPRYKVAKRGQDVALRCDPISGHVSLFWYQQALGQGPEFLTYFQNEAQLDKSGLPSDRFFAERPEGSVSTLKIQRTQQEDSAVYLCASSFGVSNQPQHFGDGTRLSIL.